This T cell receptor (beta chain) stems from a study of T cells after posttransplantation cyclophosphamide. This CDR3 has 15 residues. Germline V gene data show CDR1 as SNHLY and CDR2 as FYNNEI. Deletions cut 1 base from V and 12 bases from J, with 19 bases between. Sequenced by immunoSEQ multiplex PCR; TCRdb stores in-frame clones only, minus some. This sample carries some 17,000 clones, none of them present only once. Study observations and caveats: TRB clonality was highly associated with recipient CMV seropositivity and reactivation. Donor-recipient repertoire similarity was low at 1-2 months, rising over year one. Tissue-infiltrating T cells from skin or gut overlapped little with blood T cells.

Treatment was busulfan-fludarabine conditioning, a marrow graft, and cyclophosphamide on days +3 and +4. Many counts were recorded for this clone. Antigen unknown. The chain carries TRBV2 and TRBJ1-5; D may be TRBD1 (5 bases). The sequence was obtained from a female patient aged 30-39 years who received an allogeneic stem cell transplant from a related donor, was CMV-positive, and had no GVHD. Some T cells may be the graft donor's. Sequences were derived from PBMCs, sampled after allogeneic stem cell transplant with posttransplant cyclophosphamide. The CDR3 bases are TGTGCCAGCAGTGAAGACCCAGGGTGGGGCACAGGCCAGCATTTT. Residues: CASSEDPGWGTGQHF. Filled out from reference TRBV2 and TRBJ1-5, the complete variable domain reads EPEVTQTPSHQVTQMGQEVILRCVPISNHLYFYWYRQILGQKVEFLVSFYNNEISEKSEIFDDQFSVERPDGSNFTLKIRSTKLEDSAMYFCASSEDPGWGTGQHFGDGTRLSIL.